The next 4 T cell receptor beta chains were all read from a single sample in a study of T cell changes during pregnancy in multiple sclerosis (dated by TCRdb to the late 2010s). Libraries came from the immunoSEQ multiplex PCR assay. TCRdb carries this immuneACCESS record with in-frame sequences only. Its versions omit some clonotypes, under half of them owing to an unresolved V gene in the studies checked, with the rest unexplained. This sample has roughly 43,000 clones in its table, and 70% to 90% of those were observed once. Of the sample, roughly 1.2% falls within the top ten clones. The sequencing here drew on CD4+ T cells from peripheral blood mononuclear cells, taken after pregnancy. The receptors come from a female donor with multiple sclerosis, enrolled in a pregnancy study.

The rearrangement joins TRBV7-2 to TRBJ2-7, with a tentative D call TRBD1 (6 bases). The CDR3 spans 16 residues. The V gene's germline CDR1 is SGHTA and CDR2 FQGNSA. V dropped 0 bases and J dropped 1 base, with 13 bases sitting between them. CDR3 amino acids: CASSLADRRGSYEQYF. CDR3 DNA: TGTGCCAGCAGCTTAGCCGACAGGCGTGGTTCCTACGAGCAGTACTTC.

This clone was recorded only once. The chain has TRBV7-2 and TRBJ2-1; 9 bases line up with TRBD2. The CDR3 loop spans 12 amino acids. V lost 6 bases to trimming and J lost 9 bases; unmatched junction nucleotides: 3. Germline V gives CDR1 SGHTA, CDR2 FQGNSA. In nucleotides, the CDR3 is TGTGCCAGCAGGGCGGGAGGGAGTGAGCAGTTCTTC. Its protein is CASRAGGSEQFF.

The chain carries TRBV11-3 and TRBJ1-1; the D is unclear. V lost 4 bases, J lost 5 bases, and 11 bases lay in between. Per the germline V gene, CDR1 is SGHNT and CDR2 is YENEEA. CDR3 length equals 13 residues. The CDR3 DNA sequence: TGTGCCAGCAGCTCTCACAGCGGGACTGAAGCTTTCTTT. Encoded protein: CASSSHSGTEAFF.

J is TRBJ1-4 and V is TRBV28; tentative D call: TRBD1 (6 bases). In germline, CDR1 is MDHEN, CDR2 SYDVKM. The CDR3 covers 15 residues. V lost 6 bases and J 7 bases, leaving 18 bases between the germline ends. CDR3 DNA: TGTGCCAGCAGGCTCCCAGGGGATTTGAGTGAAAAACTGTTTTTT. It codes for CASRLPGDLSEKLFF. The full variable domain, in which reference TRBV28 and TRBJ1-4 provide the parts outside the CDR3, is DVKVTQSSRYLVKRTGEKVFLECVQDMDHENMFWYRQDPGLGLRLIYFSYDVKMKEKGDIPEGYSVSREKKERFSLILESASTNQTSMYLCASRLPGDLSEKLFFGSGTQLSVL.